This is a list of T cell receptor beta chains from one sample in a study of blood T cell repertoires in COVID-19. TCRdb keeps only in-frame clones here, not all; method: immunoSEQ multiplex PCR. This table holds roughly 60,000 clones, 80% to 90% found once. The specimen sequenced was peripheral blood. The source is a woman aged 60-75 years with acute or convalescent COVID-19. Both conserved end residues are part of each CDR3. The size of a clone is reported for some rows only, either as once, few or many, or as a class for expanded clones.

J gene	V gene	clone size	CDR3 protein
TRBJ2-2	TRBV11-3	NA	CASSLGKGLAASGELFF
TRBJ2-3	TRBV5-6	NA	CASSLARVVTQYF
TRBJ1-4	TRBV2	NA	CASSEAVPGGEKLFF
TRBJ1-2	TRBV9	NA	CASSAQGKGYTF
TRBJ2-2	TRBV12-3/TRBV12-4	NA	CASSFDSGELFF
TRBJ1-6	TRBV9	few	CASSVDLAGTLHF
TRBJ2-7	TRBV12-3/TRBV12-4	NA	CASSWNSYEQYF
TRBJ1-1	TRBV11-2	NA	CASSMTAANTEAFF
TRBJ1-2	TRBV6-1	medium-sized	CASSDPLTGFNYGYTF
TRBJ1-2	TRBV5-4	NA	CASSLAGDGYTF
TRBJ1-5	TRBV21-1	few	CASSKVGRGVKPQHF
TRBJ2-3	TRBV29-1	NA	CSVGRSGKITDTQYF
TRBJ2-3	TRBV5-6	few	CASSLELTDTQYF
TRBJ2-7	TRBV5-1	NA	CASSLDGDYEQYF